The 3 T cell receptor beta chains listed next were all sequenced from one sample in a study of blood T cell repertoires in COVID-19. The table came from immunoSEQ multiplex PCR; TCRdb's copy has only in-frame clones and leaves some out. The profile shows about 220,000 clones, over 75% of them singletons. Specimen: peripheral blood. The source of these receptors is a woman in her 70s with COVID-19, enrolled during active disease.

CDR3 nucleotides: TGTGCCAGCAAGGTACAGGGAATTTTAGCTGAAGCTTTCTTT. Translation: CASKVQGILAEAFF. This chain connects TRBV2 to TRBJ1-1; TRBD1 is a possible D gene (6 bases). Germline CDR1 and CDR2: SNHLY and FYNNEI. V lost 7 bases and J 6 bases, leaving 18 bases between the germline ends. The CDR3 is 14 amino acids.

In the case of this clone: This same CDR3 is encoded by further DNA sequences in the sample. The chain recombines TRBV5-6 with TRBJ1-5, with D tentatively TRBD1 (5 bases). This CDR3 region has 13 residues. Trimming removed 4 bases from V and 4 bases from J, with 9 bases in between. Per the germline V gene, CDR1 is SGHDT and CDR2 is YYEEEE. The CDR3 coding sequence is TGTGCCAGCAGCCTGGGGCCTAATCAGCCCCAGCATTTT. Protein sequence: CASSLGPNQPQHF.

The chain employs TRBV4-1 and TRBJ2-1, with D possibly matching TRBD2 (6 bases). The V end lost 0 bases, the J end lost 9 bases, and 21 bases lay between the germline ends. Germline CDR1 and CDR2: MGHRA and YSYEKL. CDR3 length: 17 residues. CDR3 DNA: TGCGCCAGCAGCCAAGAACAAGCCCGCGGGGCGGCGAGTGAGCAGTTCTTC. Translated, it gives CASSQEQARGAASEQFF.